This T cell receptor (beta chain) appears in the sequencing data of a study of T cell clonality in common variable immunodeficiency. Clones were sequenced by immunoSEQ multiplex PCR, and TCRdb holds only the in-frame ones, with some missing. The sample includes under 50,000 clones, none of them occurring once. This clone was detected a few times. The sequenced material came from peripheral blood mononuclear cells. The source is a person aged 18-70 years in good health.

The chain's CDR3 is CASSPGTRLNEQFF. The DNA read from the CDR3 is TGTGCCAGCAGCCCCGGGACTAGACTCAATGAG. This chain joins TRBV7-8 and TRBJ2-1, with TRBD2 matching over 8 bases. The read gets to within 3 residues of the CDR3 end, and the germline J gene fills in the rest. The length of the CDR3 is 14 residues. Germline CDR1 reads SGHVS; CDR2 reads FQNEAQ. The V segment lost 5 bases and the J segment 6 bases; nucleotides outside the gene matches: 6.